A single sample gave rise to the 19 T cell receptor beta chains below, sequenced in a study of T cells after yellow fever vaccination. TCRdb used MiXCR to reprocess the 5' RACE reads, holding one entry per CDR3 protein. The table includes about 130,000 distinct CDR3 sequences, under 8% detected once. The sequenced sample was CD4+ T cells sorted from PBMCs, obtained 10 days after the yellow fever booster vaccination. Receptors originate from a man in his thirties or forties who received the YFV17D yellow fever vaccine.

The V call is TRBV25-1, the J call TRBJ1-3, with 9 bases lining up with TRBD1. J gave up 3 bases and V 6 bases, and 6 bases lay outside the gene matches. Germline-derived CDR1 and CDR2 are MGHDK and SYGVNS. The CDR3 runs 15 residues. CDR3 residues: CASSLGQGGGNTIYF. The CDR3 bases are TGTGCCAGCAGCCTGGGACAGGGCGGTGGAAACACCATATATTTT.

On this clonotype: A much larger clone differs from this one at a single base, so this may be a read error. The chain joins TRBV6-1 to TRBJ2-1, with 7 bases aligning to TRBD1. Germline CDR1 is MNHNS and CDR2 is SASEGT. This CDR3 region has 16 residues. CDR3 nucleotides: TGTGCCTGCAGTGAAAAGACAGGGAATCGTTACAATGAGCAGTTCTTC. Translation: CACSEKTGNRYNEQFF.

Ten or more counts support this clonotype. The CDR3 nucleotides read TGTGCCACCAGTGAGGGGACAGGAAAGACCCAGTACTTC. This sequence encodes CATSEGTGKTQYF. V and J are TRBV24-1 and TRBJ2-5; 8 nucleotides align to TRBD1. This CDR3 has 13 amino acids. From germline, CDR1 is KGHDR and CDR2 SFDVKD. Losses at the gene ends were 4 bases for V and 6 bases for J; bases not matched to a gene: 3.

This clonotype was seen ten or more times. The chain is built from TRBV20-1 and TRBJ2-7; D not certain. Germline V lookup: CDR1 DFQATT, CDR2 SNEGSKA (reference sequence). V was pared by 5 bases and J by 3 bases, with 11 bases between. The CDR3 has 12 residues. The CDR3 sequence is CSASQGIYEQYF. The CDR3 DNA sequence: TGCAGTGCTTCCCAAGGAATCTACGAGCAGTACTTC.

This clonotype has ten or more counts. The rearrangement joins TRBV6-5 to TRBJ1-5, with D uncertain. The V gene lost 8 bases and the J gene lost 8 bases, with 13 bases spanning the gap. CDR3 length: 12 residues. Germline lookup yields CDR1 MNHEY and CDR2 SVGAGI. CDR3: CASRASGEPQHF. CDR3 in DNA: TGTGCCAGCCGGGCCTCCGGGGAGCCCCAGCATTTT.

This clonotype was detected many times. The chain has TRBV20-1 and TRBJ2-3; no definite D call. The CDR3 has 13 amino acids. In germline, CDR1 is DFQATT, CDR2 SNEGSKA (reference sequence). The V gene lost 0 bases and the J gene lost 2 bases, with 6 bases spanning the gap. The CDR3 DNA reads TGCAGTGCTAGAGATCCCTTCACAGATACGCAGTATTTT. This sequence encodes CSARDPFTDTQYF.

This clonotype occurred many times. This chain joins TRBV7-9 and TRBJ2-7, with a tentative D call TRBD2 (6 bases). CDR1 SEHNR and CDR2 FQNEAQ come from the germline V gene (reference sequence). The CDR3 extends over 14 amino acids. Deletions cut 4 bases from V and 3 bases from J, with 13 bases between. The CDR3 coding sequence is TGTGCCAGCAGCTCTAGCGATGCCGTCTACGAGCAGTACTTC. Translating it yields CASSSSDAVYEQYF.

This clonotype was observed at least ten times. The rearrangement joins TRBV29-1 to TRBJ2-1; 11 bases map to TRBD2. The CDR3 totals 16 residues. Unmatched junction bases numbered 3, after V lost 0 bases and J lost 2 bases. Germline loops: CDR1 SQVTM, CDR2 ANQGSEA. For the CDR3, the DNA is TGCAGCGTTGAAGAAGGTAGCGGGAGGGCCTACAATGAGCAGTTCTTC. It is translated as CSVEEGSGRAYNEQFF.

This clonotype was counted ten times or more. At one end, the junction sequence differs from germline, possibly due to a read error. The gene calls are TRBV7-2 and TRBJ2-5; possible D gene TRBD1, 5 bases. Germline assignment: CDR1 SGHTA and CDR2 FQGNSA. The CDR3 is made up of 11 amino acids. The CDR3 DNA follows: TGTGCTAGCAGCTCCGCCAGGGCCCAGTACTTC. It codes for CASSSARAQYF.

This clonotype was seen repeatedly, ten times or more. The chain combines TRBV6-5 with TRBJ2-7, with TRBD1 identical over 10 bases. This CDR3 is 18 amino acids long. The V gene's germline CDR1 is MNHEY and CDR2 SVGAGI. J lost 1 base, V lost 1 base, and 10 bases had no gene match. In DNA, the CDR3 is TGTGCCAGCAGTTACTTCGCGCCGGGACAGGGGACTTCCTACGAGCAGTACTTC. The encoded protein is CASSYFAPGQGTSYEQYF.

The rearrangement joins TRBV4-3 to TRBJ2-2; D unresolved. Germline V gene data show CDR1 as LGHNA and CDR2 as YSLEER. The CDR3 consists of 17 residues. V gave up 0 bases and J gave up 4 bases, with 15 bases separating them. CDR3 coding DNA: TGCGCCAGCAGCCAAGATAGGGCAGCTCGGGTCACCGGGGAGCTGTTTTTT. Its protein is CASSQDRAARVTGELFF.

This clonotype turned up a few times. The chain combines TRBV5-1 with TRBJ2-7, with 7 nucleotides matching TRBD2. Germline V CDR1 and CDR2: SGHRS, YFSETQ. Germline trimming cut 2 bases from V and 5 bases from J; bases unmatched to any gene: 7. The CDR3 is made up of 14 amino acids. CDR3 sequence reads: CASSLGPAGDEQYF. CDR3 coding DNA: TGCGCCAGCAGCTTAGGGCCTGCGGGGGACGAGCAGTACTTC. Full variable domain (missing parts from reference TRBV5-1 and TRBJ2-7): KAGVTQTPRYLIKTRGQQVTLSCSPISGHRSVSWYQQTPGQGLQFLFEYFSETQRNKGNFPGRFSGRQFSNSRSEMNVSTLELGDSALYLCASSLGPAGDEQYFGPGTRLTVT.

This clonotype was seen many times. The chain is built from TRBV20-1 and TRBJ2-3; D is unclear. Germline V lookup: CDR1 DFQATT, CDR2 SNEGSKA (reference sequence). Trimming shortened V by 4 bases and J by 6 bases, and 20 bases separated the two germline ends. CDR3 length: 15 residues. CDR3 sequence (DNA): TGCAGTGCTATTCGTCGGTTGGTGGGCGGCGATACGCAGTATTTT. Encoded protein: CSAIRRLVGGDTQYF.

Many counts were recorded for this clonotype. The chain joins TRBV20-1 to TRBJ2-7, with 11 bases aligning to TRBD2. V gave up 2 bases and J gave up 3 bases; unmatched junction bases: 6. The V gene's germline CDR1 is DFQATT and CDR2 SNEGSKA (reference sequence). This CDR3 comprises 15 residues. The CDR3 here is CSARTTTSGIYEQYF. Here the CDR3 DNA reads TGCAGTGCTAGAACGACGACTAGCGGGATCTACGAGCAGTACTTC.

This clonotype was seen many times. The J gene is TRBJ2-7, the V gene TRBV12-3 or TRBV12-4; D is perhaps TRBD2 (5 bases). This CDR3 region has 15 residues. The V gene lost 1 base and the J gene lost 3 bases, with 13 bases spanning the gap. The CDR3 protein is CASSLVASRDYEQYF. CDR3 in DNA: TGTGCCAGCAGTTTAGTCGCTAGCCGCGACTACGAGCAGTACTTC.

This clonotype was detected many times. The V call is TRBV12-3 or TRBV12-4, the J call TRBJ2-1, with 11 bases lining up with TRBD2. CDR3 length equals 16 residues. V gave up 6 bases and J gave up 6 bases; unmatched junction bases: 10. This chain's CDR3 is CASSILLAGGGNEQFF. The CDR3 region has the DNA TGTGCCAGCAGCATCTTGCTAGCGGGAGGTGGCAATGAGCAGTTCTTC.

This clonotype was seen many times. The rearrangement joins TRBV15 to TRBJ1-5; 8 bases align to TRBD1. Per germline, CDR1 LNHNV and CDR2 YYDKDF (reference sequence). The CDR3 has 17 residues. The ends lost 1 base at V and 1 base at J; junction bases unmatched: 6. The CDR3 DNA is TGTGCCACCAGCAGAGGGACAGGGCTCAGCAGCAATCAGCCCCAGCATTTT. Translated, it gives CATSRGTGLSSNQPQHF.

This clonotype was seen repeatedly, ten times or more. The rearrangement uses TRBV29-1 and TRBJ2-7; TRBD2 matches at 7 bases. This CDR3 is 13 amino acids long. V trimming: 6 bases; J trimming: 0 bases; junction bases outside the gene matches: 5. Germline V gene sequence: CDR1 SQVTM, CDR2 ANQGSEA. CDR3 coding DNA: TGCAGCGTCAAGGGACTATACTCCTACGAGCAGTACTTC. Protein product: CSVKGLYSYEQYF.

Of note for this clonotype: A read error may explain this, as a much larger clone is one base away. This CDR3 reads CASRPDLATETHYF. The CDR3 DNA reads as TGTGCCAGCCGTCCGGACTTGGCCACGGAGACCCATTACTTC. V and J are TRBV2 and TRBJ2-5, with a possible D match to TRBD2 (5 bases). This CDR3 is 14 amino acids long. From germline, CDR1 is SNHLY and CDR2 FYNNEI.